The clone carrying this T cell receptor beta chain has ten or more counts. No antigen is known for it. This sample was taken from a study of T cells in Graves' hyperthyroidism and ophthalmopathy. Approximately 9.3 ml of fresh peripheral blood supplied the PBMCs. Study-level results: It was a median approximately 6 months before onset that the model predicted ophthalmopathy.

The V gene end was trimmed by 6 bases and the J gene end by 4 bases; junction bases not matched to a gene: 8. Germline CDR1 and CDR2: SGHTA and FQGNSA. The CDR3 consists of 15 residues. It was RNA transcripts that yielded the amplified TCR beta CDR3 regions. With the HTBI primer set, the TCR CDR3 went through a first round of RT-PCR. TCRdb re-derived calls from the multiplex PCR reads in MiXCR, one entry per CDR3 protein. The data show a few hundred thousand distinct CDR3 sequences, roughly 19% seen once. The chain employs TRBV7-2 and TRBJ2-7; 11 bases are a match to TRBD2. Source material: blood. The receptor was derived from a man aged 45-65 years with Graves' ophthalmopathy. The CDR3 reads CASSIAGGVQYEQYF. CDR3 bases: TGTGCCAGCAGTATAGCGGGAGGGGTACAATACGAGCAGTACTTC.